This T cell receptor (beta chain) is from a study of blood T cells in healthy people across ages. Study-wide results and limits: Older age went with lower TCR beta diversity per million T cells, in a roughly linear way.

Through a sample-barcoded 5' primer and a J-beta primer mix, a second PCR was run for roughly 6 to 12 cycles. TCRdb re-called the 5' RACE reads through MiXCR, storing one row per CDR3 protein. This sample yields over a million distinct CDR3 sequences, of which 40% to 45% are seen a single time; around 18% belongs to the top ten. Germline values: CDR1 SGDLS, CDR2 YYNGEE. Trimming left V 0 bases short and J 5 bases short, with 14 bases between. The CDR3 totals 15 residues. About this clonotype itself: Antigen: not known.

Sequencing was done on a sample of blood. The J gene is TRBJ2-5, the V gene TRBV9; TRBD2 is a possible D gene (5 bases). The sequence came from a woman between 55 and 75 years old in good health. The CDR3 coding sequence is TGTGCCAGCAGCGTAGCTAACGGGGTCGGGGAGACCCAGTACTTC. Its protein is CASSVANGVGETQYF.